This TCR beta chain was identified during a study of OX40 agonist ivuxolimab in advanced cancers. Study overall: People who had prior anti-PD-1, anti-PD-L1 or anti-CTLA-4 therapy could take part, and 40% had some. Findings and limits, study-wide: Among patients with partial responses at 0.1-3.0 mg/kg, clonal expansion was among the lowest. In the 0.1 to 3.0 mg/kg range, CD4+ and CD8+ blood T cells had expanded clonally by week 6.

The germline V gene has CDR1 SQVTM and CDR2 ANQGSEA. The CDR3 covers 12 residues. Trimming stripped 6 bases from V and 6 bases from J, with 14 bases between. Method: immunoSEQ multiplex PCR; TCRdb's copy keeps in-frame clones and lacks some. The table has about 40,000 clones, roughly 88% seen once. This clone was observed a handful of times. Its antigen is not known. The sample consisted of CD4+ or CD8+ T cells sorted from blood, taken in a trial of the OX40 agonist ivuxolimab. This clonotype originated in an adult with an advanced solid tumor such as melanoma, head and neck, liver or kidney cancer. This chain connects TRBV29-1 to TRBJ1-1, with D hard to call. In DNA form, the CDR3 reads TGCAGCGTAGCCGGCGGCGAGGCTGAAGCTTTCTTT. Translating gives CSVAGGEAEAFF.